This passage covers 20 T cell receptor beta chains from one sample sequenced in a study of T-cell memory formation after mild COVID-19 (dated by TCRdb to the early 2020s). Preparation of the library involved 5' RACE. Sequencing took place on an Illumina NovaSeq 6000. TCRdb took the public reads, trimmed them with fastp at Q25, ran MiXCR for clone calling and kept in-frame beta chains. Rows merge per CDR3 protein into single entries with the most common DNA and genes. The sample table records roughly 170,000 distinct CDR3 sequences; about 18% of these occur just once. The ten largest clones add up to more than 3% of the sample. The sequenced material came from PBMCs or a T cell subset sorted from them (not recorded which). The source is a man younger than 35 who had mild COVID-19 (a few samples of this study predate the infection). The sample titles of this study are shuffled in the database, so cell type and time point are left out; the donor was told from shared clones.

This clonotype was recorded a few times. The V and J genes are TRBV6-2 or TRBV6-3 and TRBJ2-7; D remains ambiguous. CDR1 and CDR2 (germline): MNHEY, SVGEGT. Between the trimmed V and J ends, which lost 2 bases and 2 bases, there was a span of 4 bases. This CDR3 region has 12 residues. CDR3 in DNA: TGTGCCAGCAGTTACGGACCCTACGAGCAGTACTTC. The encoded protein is CASSYGPYEQYF.

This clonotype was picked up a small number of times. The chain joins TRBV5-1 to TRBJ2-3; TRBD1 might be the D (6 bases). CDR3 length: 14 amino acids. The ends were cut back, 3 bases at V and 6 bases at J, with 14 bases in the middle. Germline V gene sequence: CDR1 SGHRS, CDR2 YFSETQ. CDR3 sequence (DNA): TGCGCCAGCAGCTCCACAGGGTCGGGGGATACGCAGTATTTT. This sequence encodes CASSSTGSGDTQYF.

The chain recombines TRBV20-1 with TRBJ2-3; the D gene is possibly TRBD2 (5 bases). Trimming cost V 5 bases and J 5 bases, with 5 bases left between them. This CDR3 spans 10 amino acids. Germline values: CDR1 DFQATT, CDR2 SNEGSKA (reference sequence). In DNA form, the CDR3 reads TGCAGTGCTGCGGGAGATACGCAGTATTTT. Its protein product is CSAAGDTQYF.

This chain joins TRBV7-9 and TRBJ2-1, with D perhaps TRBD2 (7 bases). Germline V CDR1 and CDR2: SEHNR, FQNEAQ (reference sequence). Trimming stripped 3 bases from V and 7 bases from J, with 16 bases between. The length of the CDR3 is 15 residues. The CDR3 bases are TGTGCCAGCAGCTTGAAAGGGGGGGCCACGAATGAGCAGTTCTTC. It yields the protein CASSLKGGATNEQFF.

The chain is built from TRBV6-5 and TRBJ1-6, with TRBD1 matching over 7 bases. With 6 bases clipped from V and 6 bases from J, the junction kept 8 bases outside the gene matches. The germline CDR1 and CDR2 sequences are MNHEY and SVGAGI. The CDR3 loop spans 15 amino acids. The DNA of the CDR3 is TGTGCCAGCAGGAAAAGACAGGGTGGTAATTCACCCCTCCACTTT. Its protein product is CASRKRQGGNSPLHF.

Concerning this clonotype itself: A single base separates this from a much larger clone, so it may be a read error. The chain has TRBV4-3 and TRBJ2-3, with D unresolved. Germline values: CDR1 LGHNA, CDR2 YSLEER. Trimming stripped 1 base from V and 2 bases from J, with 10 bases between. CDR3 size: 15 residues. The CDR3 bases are TGCGCCAGCAGCCAAGCACCCCAGGACACAGATACGCAGTATTTT. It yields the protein CASSQAPQDTDTQYF.

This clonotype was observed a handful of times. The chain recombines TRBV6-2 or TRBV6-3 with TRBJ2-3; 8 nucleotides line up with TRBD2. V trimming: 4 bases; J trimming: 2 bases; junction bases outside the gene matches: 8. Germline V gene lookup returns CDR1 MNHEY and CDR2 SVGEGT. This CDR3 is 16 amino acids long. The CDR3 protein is CASSSISGALTDTQYF. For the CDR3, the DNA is TGTGCCAGCAGTTCCATTAGCGGGGCCCTCACAGATACGCAGTATTTT.

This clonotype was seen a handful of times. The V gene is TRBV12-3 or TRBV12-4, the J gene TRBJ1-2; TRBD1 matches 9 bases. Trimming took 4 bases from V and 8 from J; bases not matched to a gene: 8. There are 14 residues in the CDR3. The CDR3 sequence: CASSYAGTGIGYTF. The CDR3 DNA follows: TGTGCCAGCAGTTATGCCGGGACAGGGATCGGCTACACCTTC.

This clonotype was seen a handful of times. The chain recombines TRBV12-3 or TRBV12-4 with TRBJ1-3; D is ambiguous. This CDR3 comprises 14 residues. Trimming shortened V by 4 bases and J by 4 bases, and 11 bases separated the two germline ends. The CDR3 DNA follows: TGTGCCAGCAGTTACCGACGGGTGGGAAACACCATATATTTT. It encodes CASSYRRVGNTIYF.

The CDR3 reads CSARDRGWSYGYTF. In DNA form, the CDR3 reads TGCAGTGCTAGAGACAGGGGATGGAGCTATGGCTACACCTTC. The chain links TRBV20-1 to TRBJ1-2; D is perhaps TRBD1 (6 bases). CDR3 length: 14 amino acids. CDR1 DFQATT and CDR2 SNEGSKA come from the germline V gene (reference sequence). Deletions cut 0 bases from V and 4 bases from J, with 12 bases between.

CDR3 in DNA: TGTGCCAGCAGCCGGGAAGATACGCAGTATTTT. Translating gives CASSREDTQYF. The V and J genes are TRBV27 and TRBJ2-3; maybe TRBD2 (5 bases). Germline CDR1 reads MNHEY; CDR2 reads SMNVEV (reference sequence). The CDR3 is 11 amino acids. V was clipped by 6 bases and J by 5 bases, with 6 bases between them.

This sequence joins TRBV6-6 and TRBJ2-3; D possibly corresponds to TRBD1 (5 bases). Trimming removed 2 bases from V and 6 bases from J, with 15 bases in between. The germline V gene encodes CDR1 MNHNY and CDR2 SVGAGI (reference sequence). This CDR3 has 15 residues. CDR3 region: CASSYNPAGLDTQYF. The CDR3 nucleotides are TGTGCCAGCAGTTACAATCCGGCAGGGTTGGATACGCAGTATTTT.

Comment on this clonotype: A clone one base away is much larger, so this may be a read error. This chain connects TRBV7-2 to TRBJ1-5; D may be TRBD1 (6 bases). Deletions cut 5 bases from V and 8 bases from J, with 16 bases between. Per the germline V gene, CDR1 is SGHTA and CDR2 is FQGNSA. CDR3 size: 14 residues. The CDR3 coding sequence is TGTGCCAGCAGCCTCGCAGGGGCGGACGAGCCCCAGCATTTT. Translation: CASSLAGADEPQHF.

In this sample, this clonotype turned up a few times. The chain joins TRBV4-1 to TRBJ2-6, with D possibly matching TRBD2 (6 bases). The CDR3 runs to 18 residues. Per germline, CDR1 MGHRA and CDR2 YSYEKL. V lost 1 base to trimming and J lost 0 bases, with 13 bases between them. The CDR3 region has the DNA TGCGCCAGCAGCCAAGCGGACGCGGGGAGCTCTGGGGCCAACGTCCTGACTTTC. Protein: CASSQADAGSSGANVLTF.

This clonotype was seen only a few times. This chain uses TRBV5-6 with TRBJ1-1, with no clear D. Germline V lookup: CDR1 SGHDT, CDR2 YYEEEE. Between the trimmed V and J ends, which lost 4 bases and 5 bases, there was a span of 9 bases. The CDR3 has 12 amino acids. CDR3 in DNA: TGTGCCAGCAGCACGGACCCTACTGAAGCTTTCTTT. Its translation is CASSTDPTEAFF.

The CDR3 region has the DNA TGTGCCAGCAGTTTATTAGTCGAGGGTACCGGGGAGCTGTTTTTT. Its protein product is CASSLLVEGTGELFF. The J gene is TRBJ2-2, the V gene TRBV12-3 or TRBV12-4; the D gene is possibly TRBD2 (5 bases). V lost 2 bases, J lost 5 bases, and 12 bases lay in between. This CDR3 has 15 amino acids.

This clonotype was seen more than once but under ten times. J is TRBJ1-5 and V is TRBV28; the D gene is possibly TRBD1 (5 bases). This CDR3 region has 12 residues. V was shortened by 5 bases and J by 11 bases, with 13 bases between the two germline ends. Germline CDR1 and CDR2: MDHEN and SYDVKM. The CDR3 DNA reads TGTGCCAGCAGTACCTACGGGGGGGCCCAGCATTTT. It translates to CASSTYGGAQHF.

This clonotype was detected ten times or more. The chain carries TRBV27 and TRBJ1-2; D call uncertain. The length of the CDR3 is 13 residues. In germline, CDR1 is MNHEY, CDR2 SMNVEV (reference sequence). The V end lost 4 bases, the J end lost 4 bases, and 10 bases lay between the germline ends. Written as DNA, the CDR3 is TGTGCCAGCAGTTCCGCCGGAGGCTATGGCTACACCTTC. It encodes CASSSAGGYGYTF.

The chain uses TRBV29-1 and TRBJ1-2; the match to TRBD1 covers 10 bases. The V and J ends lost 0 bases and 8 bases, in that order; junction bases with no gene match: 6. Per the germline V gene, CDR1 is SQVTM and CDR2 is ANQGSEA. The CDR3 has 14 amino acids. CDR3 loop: CSVEDGGTGVGYTF. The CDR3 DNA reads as TGCAGCGTTGAAGATGGCGGGACAGGGGTGGGCTACACCTTC. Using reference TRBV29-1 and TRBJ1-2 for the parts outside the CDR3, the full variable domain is SAVISQKPSRDICQRGTSLTIQCQVDSQVTMMFWYRQQPGQSLTLIATANQGSEATYESGFVIDKFPISRPNLTFSTLTVSNMSPEDSSIYLCSVEDGGTGVGYTFGSGTRLTVV.

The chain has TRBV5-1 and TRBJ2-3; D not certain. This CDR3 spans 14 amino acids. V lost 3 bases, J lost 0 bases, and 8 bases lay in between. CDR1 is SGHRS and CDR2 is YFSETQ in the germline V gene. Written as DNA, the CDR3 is TGCGCCAGCAGCTCCGGAGTGAGCACAGATACGCAGTATTTT. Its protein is CASSSGVSTDTQYF.